The sequence of this T cell receptor beta chain was determined in a study of CD8 T cells in Susac syndrome. TEMRA cells were enriched by FACS, and CD4+ and CD8+ T cells were negatively isolated. Study-wide results and caveats: An acknowledgment was made by the study that its TCR sequencing and HLA analysis involved relatively few individuals.

With random hexamers, roughly 0.45 to 1 ug RNA was reverse transcribed. immunoSEQ multiplex PCR amplified TCR beta CDR3 across 54 Vbeta, 13 Jbeta. One entry per CDR3 protein, called by TCRdb with MiXCR from the immunoSEQ multiplex PCR reads. The profile shows about 120,000 distinct CDR3 sequences, roughly 91% of them singletons. As concerns this clonotype: What it recognizes is unknown.

The CDR3 contains 15 residues. V dropped 1 base and J dropped 1 base, with 8 bases sitting between them. In germline, CDR1 is LGHDT, CDR2 YNNKEL (reference sequence). Sequenced: CD4+ T cells from PBMCs. This rearrangement joins TRBV3-1 to TRBJ1-5; D gene uncertain. This clonotype originated in a human donor in good health. DNA for the CDR3: TGTGCCAGCAGCCAAGTCAGCGGGAGCAATCAGCCCCAGCATTTT. Its translation: CASSQVSGSNQPQHF.